Each of the 28 T cell receptor beta chains below was sequenced from the same sample in a study of identifying expanded T cells in peripheral blood (dated 2019 in TCRdb). Libraries were prepared through the immunoSEQ multiplex PCR assay. TCRdb carries this immuneACCESS record with in-frame sequences only. Its versions omit some clonotypes, under half of them owing to an unresolved V gene in the studies checked, with the rest unexplained. Recorded for this sample are roughly 96,000 clones; approximately 88% of them occurred a single time. Approximately 5% of the sample is in the top ten clones. Sequencing was performed on blood. Receptors originate from a person between 18 and 75 years old in good health.

The genes are TRBV4-2 and TRBJ2-3; no reliable D call. Germline CDR1 and CDR2: LGHNA and YNFKEQ. The CDR3 has 12 residues. Trimming removed 0 bases at V and 6 bases at J, with 4 bases between. The DNA of the CDR3 is TGTGCCAGCAGCCAAGATCTGGATACGCAGTATTTT. Its protein product is CASSQDLDTQYF.

J is TRBJ1-2 and V is TRBV5-4, with 7 bases fitting TRBD1. The V gene's germline CDR1 is SGHNT and CDR2 YYREEE (reference sequence). Germline trimming cut 2 bases from V and 7 bases from J; bases unmatched to any gene: 11. The CDR3 spans 15 residues. The CDR3, as DNA: TGTGCCAGCAGCTTCGAGAACAGGGGTGATGGTGGCTACACCTTC. This sequence encodes CASSFENRGDGGYTF.

The V gene is TRBV7-9, the J gene TRBJ1-5; 10 bases match TRBD1. After removal of 3 bases from V and 6 bases from J, the junction contained 5 bases not matched to a gene. Germline V CDR1 and CDR2: SEHNR, FQNEAQ (reference sequence). The CDR3 has 15 amino acids. The CDR3 DNA is TGTGCCAGCAGCTTCACGACAGGGGGCGGTCAGCCCCAGCATTTT. Its translation is CASSFTTGGGQPQHF.

CDR3 protein: CAWNTIYDGYTF. The CDR3 bases are TGTGCCTGGAATACGATTTACGACGGCTACACCTTC. The rearrangement uses TRBV30 and TRBJ1-2, with unresolved D. CDR1 GTSNPN and CDR2 SVGIG come from the germline V gene (reference sequence). CDR3 length: 12 residues. V gave up 4 bases and J gave up 8 bases, with 14 bases separating them.

This chain joins TRBV2 and TRBJ2-7, with a tentative D call TRBD1 (5 bases). Germline V gene lookup returns CDR1 SNHLY and CDR2 FYNNEI. This CDR3 region has 12 residues. With 6 bases removed from V and 6 bases from J, the gap between germline ends came to 12 bases. CDR3 residues: CASRLTEAEQYF. The CDR3 bases are TGTGCCAGCAGACTGACAGAGGCCGAGCAGTACTTC.

V is TRBV5-6 and J is TRBJ1-1, with no clear D. Trimming left V 4 bases short and J 5 bases short, with 15 bases between. CDR3 length equals 14 residues. The germline gives CDR1 SGHDT, CDR2 YYEEEE. CDR3 amino acids: CASSLPLGFTEAFF. In DNA form, the CDR3 reads TGTGCCAGCAGCCTCCCTCTAGGGTTTACTGAAGCTTTCTTT.

This clone was observed a handful of times. CDR3 in DNA: TGTGCCAGCAGCTTAGGGATTGGAGCGGGACAGGCGAACACCGGGGAGCTGTTTTTT. It specifies CASSLGIGAGQANTGELFF. This sequence joins TRBV7-8 and TRBJ2-2; perhaps TRBD1 as D (8 bases). V gave up 1 base and J gave up 0 bases, with 18 bases separating them. Germline loops: CDR1 SGHVS, CDR2 FQNEAQ. The CDR3 runs to 19 residues.

This clone was seen only once. J is TRBJ1-6 and V is TRBV9, with no clear D. The CDR3 is made up of 14 amino acids. The V gene's germline CDR1 is SGDLS and CDR2 YYNGEE. V lost 2 bases and J lost 8, with 11 bases in between. In nucleotides, the CDR3 is TGTGCCAGCAGCGTTACAGCGCAAGATTCACCCCTCCACTTT. It codes for CASSVTAQDSPLHF.

This clone was detected only once. The J gene is TRBJ1-2, the V gene TRBV30; TRBD1 matches at 7 bases. The CDR3 is made up of 15 amino acids. Germline-derived CDR1 and CDR2 are GTSNPN and SVGIG (reference sequence). Losses at the gene ends were 4 bases for V and 1 base for J; bases not matched to a gene: 9. CDR3 DNA: TGTGCCTGGAACGACGGCTCAGGGGGTAACTATGGCTACACCTTC. Encoded protein: CAWNDGSGGNYGYTF. The full variable domain, completed using reference TRBV30 and TRBJ1-2, is SQTIHQWPATLVQPVGSPLSLECTVEGTSNPNLYWYRQAAGRGLQLLFYSVGIGQISSEVPQNLSASRPQDRQFILSSKKLLLSDSGFYLCAWNDGSGGNYGYTFGSGTRLTVV.

The chain joins TRBV7-2 to TRBJ2-7, with TRBD2 identical over 13 bases. With 5 bases clipped from V and 5 bases from J, the junction kept 6 bases outside the gene matches. The germline V gene has CDR1 SGHTA and CDR2 FQGNSA. This CDR3 spans 15 amino acids. CDR3 DNA: TGTGCCAGCAGCCACCGGACTAGCGGGAGCGACGAGCAGTACTTC. Translation gives CASSHRTSGSDEQYF.

This clone appeared a single time. This chain uses TRBV30 with TRBJ1-2; 8 bases match TRBD1. V lost 1 base to trimming and J lost 2 bases; unmatched junction nucleotides: 6. Germline V gene sequence: CDR1 GTSNPN, CDR2 SVGIG (reference sequence). The CDR3 covers 15 residues. Written as DNA, the CDR3 is TGTGCCTGGAGTGGAAAGACAGGGGACAACTATGGCTACACCTTC. Translating it yields CAWSGKTGDNYGYTF.

Only a few counts were recorded for this clone. V and J are TRBV19 and TRBJ1-3; TRBD1 agrees at 7 bases. CDR1 is LNHDA, CDR2 SQIVND, per germline (reference sequence). CDR3 length equals 14 residues. The V gene end was trimmed by 6 bases and the J gene end by 0 bases; junction bases not matched to a gene: 2. The CDR3 protein is CASRGQNSGNTIYF. CDR3 sequence (DNA): TGTGCCAGTAGGGGACAGAACTCTGGAAACACCATATATTTT.

The V call is TRBV7-6, the J call TRBJ2-5; 9 nucleotides match TRBD2. The V gene end was trimmed by 4 bases and the J gene end by 0 bases; junction bases not matched to a gene: 12. Germline lookup yields CDR1 SGHVS and CDR2 FNYEAQ. The CDR3 runs 18 residues. CDR3 DNA: TGTGCCAGCAGCTCCCCGGGTCGGCTAGCGGGATACCAAGAGACCCAGTACTTC. Residues: CASSSPGRLAGYQETQYF. The whole variable domain, remainder taken from reference TRBV7-6 and TRBJ2-5, is GAGVSQSPRYKVTKRGQDVALRCDPISGHVSLYWYRQALGQGPEFLTYFNYEAQQDKSGLPNDRFSAERPEGSISTLTIQRTEQRDSAMYRCASSSPGRLAGYQETQYFGPGTRLLVL.

J is TRBJ2-7 and V is TRBV19; D possibly corresponds to TRBD1 (5 bases). The CDR3 consists of 17 residues. The germline V gene encodes CDR1 LNHDA and CDR2 SQIVND (reference sequence). V gave up 1 base and J gave up 2 bases, with 18 bases separating them. The CDR3: CASSIGPPQGPAYEQYF. The DNA for the CDR3 is TGTGCCAGTAGTATAGGCCCCCCCCAGGGTCCCGCCTACGAGCAGTACTTC.

The gene calls are TRBV29-1 and TRBJ2-5; 9 bases map to TRBD2. Germline V lookup: CDR1 SQVTM, CDR2 ANQGSEA. Trimming took 4 bases from V and 6 from J; bases not matched to a gene: 9. The CDR3 contains 14 residues. The CDR3 region has the DNA TGCAGCGTTGGTTACGCGGGGGGGCAAAAGACCCAGTACTTC. Its protein is CSVGYAGGQKTQYF.

The chain joins TRBV18 to TRBJ1-2; D not resolved. V gave up 3 bases and J gave up 8 bases, with 13 bases separating them. The germline CDR1 and CDR2 sequences are KGHSH and LQKENI. The CDR3 consists of 13 residues. The CDR3 DNA reads as TGTGCCAGCTCACCCCCTCAAAGCTACGGCTACACCTTC. This gives the protein CASSPPQSYGYTF.

This rearrangement joins TRBV30 to TRBJ2-7, with unresolved D. Per the germline V gene, CDR1 is GTSNPN and CDR2 is SVGIG (reference sequence). Deletions cut 2 bases from V and 3 bases from J, with 20 bases between. The CDR3 spans 16 residues. The CDR3 region has the DNA TGTGCCTGGAGTATATATGGACCTATGAATAACTACGAGCAGTACTTC. Protein: CAWSIYGPMNNYEQYF.

This chain uses TRBV19 with TRBJ1-5; no definite D call. CDR1 and CDR2 (germline): LNHDA, SQIVND (reference sequence). CDR3 length equals 13 residues. Trimming removed 4 bases at V and 7 bases at J, with 11 bases between. Here the CDR3 reads CASSKGQWQPQHF. DNA of the CDR3: TGTGCCAGTAGTAAGGGCCAGTGGCAGCCCCAGCATTTT.

The rearrangement uses TRBV7-2 and TRBJ2-1, with D uncertain. V was trimmed by 6 bases and J by 4 bases, leaving 16 bases between them. The CDR3 contains 15 residues. Germline assignment: CDR1 SGHTA and CDR2 FQGNSA. The CDR3 loop reads CASSSSGFLYNEQFF. CDR3 bases: TGTGCCAGCAGTTCCTCCGGGTTCCTTTACAATGAGCAGTTCTTC.

DNA of the CDR3: TGTGCCAGTAGTATTGGCGGGACAGGGTACACTGAAGCTTTCTTT. This translates into CASSIGGTGYTEAFF. V usage is TRBV19 and J usage is TRBJ1-1; 9 nucleotides line up with TRBD1. V dropped 3 bases and J dropped 3; count of bases not matched to a gene: 5. Looked up from germline, CDR1 is LNHDA and CDR2 is SQIVND (reference sequence). The CDR3 runs to 15 residues.

The chain recombines TRBV28 with TRBJ2-1, with D perhaps matching TRBD2 (6 bases). V lost 7 bases and J 7 bases, leaving 14 bases between the germline ends. Germline values: CDR1 MDHEN, CDR2 SYDVKM. The CDR3 has 13 amino acids. CDR3 amino acids: CASIGGRDNEQFF. The CDR3 coding sequence is TGTGCCAGCATCGGGGGACGAGATAATGAGCAGTTCTTC.

This chain joins TRBV6-1 and TRBJ1-5; D is unresolved. This CDR3 spans 13 amino acids. CDR1 is MNHNS and CDR2 is SASEGT in the germline V gene. The V end was cut by 7 bases, the J end by 5 bases, with 12 bases between. For the CDR3, the DNA is TGTGCCAGCATTTCGAGGGTAGATCAGCCCCAGCATTTT. Its translation is CASISRVDQPQHF.

J is TRBJ2-7 and V is TRBV4-3; either TRBD1 or TRBD2 may supply D (5 bases each). Germline CDR1 reads LGHNA; CDR2 reads YSLEER. Trimming cost V 0 bases and J 2 bases, with 11 bases left between them. The CDR3 loop spans 15 amino acids. Here the CDR3 reads CASSQDRDGAYEQYF. CDR3 DNA sequence: TGCGCCAGCAGCCAAGATCGGGACGGAGCCTACGAGCAGTACTTC.

The CDR3 sequence: CASNGQGRGNTIYF. The CDR3, as DNA: TGCGCCAGCAACGGACAGGGGAGAGGAAACACCATATATTTT. The chain combines TRBV10-2 with TRBJ1-3, with TRBD1 matching over 9 bases. J was trimmed by 4 bases and V by 7 bases; bases with no gene match: 5. The germline V gene encodes CDR1 WSHSY and CDR2 SAAADI. The CDR3 totals 14 residues.

The V call is TRBV15, the J call TRBJ2-7; maybe TRBD2 (6 bases). CDR1 and CDR2 (germline): LNHNV, YYDKDF (reference sequence). Between the trimmed V and J ends, which lost 3 bases and 3 bases, there was a span of 18 bases. There are 16 residues in the CDR3. In nucleotides, the CDR3 is TGTGCCACCAGCAGGACGGGAGTGGGCAGCAACTACGAGCAGTACTTC. Amino acids: CATSRTGVGSNYEQYF.

This clone was counted once. V gene TRBV11-3 combines with J gene TRBJ2-5; D gene uncertain. The CDR3 runs to 12 residues. Germline loops: CDR1 SGHNT, CDR2 YENEEA. Trimming took off 5 bases at V and 2 bases at J, with 6 bases between the two ends. The CDR3 sequence is CASSLTQETQYF. The DNA for the CDR3 is TGTGCCAGCAGCCTAACACAAGAGACCCAGTACTTC.

This chain connects TRBV5-4 to TRBJ2-3; TRBD2 agrees at 8 bases. In germline, CDR1 is SGHNT, CDR2 YYREEE (reference sequence). With V trimmed by 4 bases and J by 4 bases, 8 bases remained unmatched. CDR3 size: 15 residues. The CDR3 DNA sequence: TGTGCCAGCAGCGCCGGGGGGGCCAGCGCAGATACGCAGTATTTT. Its protein is CASSAGGASADTQYF. The whole variable domain, filled in from reference TRBV5-4 and TRBJ2-3, reads ETGVTQSPTHLIKTRGQQVTLRCSSQSGHNTVSWYQQALGQGPQFIFQYYREEENGRGNFPPRFSGLQFPNYSSELNVNALELDDSALYLCASSAGGASADTQYFGPGTRLTVL.

This rearrangement joins TRBV18 to TRBJ2-2; D ambiguous. Germline V gene sequence: CDR1 KGHSH, CDR2 LQKENI. V was pared by 2 bases and J by 8 bases, with 15 bases between. The CDR3 contains 15 residues. CDR3 sequence: CASSPVQGRLGELFF. CDR3 sequence (DNA): TGTGCCAGCTCACCAGTTCAAGGCCGTTTAGGGGAGCTGTTTTTT.